Listed below are T cell receptor beta chains from one sample, sequenced in a study of response to subunit inactivated influenza vaccine. A single record per CDR3 protein comes from TCRdb applying MiXCR to the RT-PCR reads. The sample contains over 450,000 distinct CDR3 sequences, roughly 13% of which appear only once. The sequenced sample was PBMCs from blood, obtained about 6 weeks after vaccination. These receptors all stem from a man in his forties or fifties who received an inactivated influenza vaccine. Each CDR3 is given with its conserved first and last residue. D genes are given only for firm matches. Clone size appears in some rows only: once, few, many, or a class for an expanded clone.

v_gene	d_gene	abundance	j_gene	CDR3aa
TRBV4-1	TRBD1	few	TRBJ1-4	CASSQERQGQNEKLFF
TRBV4-1	TRBD1	-	TRBJ1-1	CASSHNRGGNTEAFF
TRBV7-8	TRBD2	many	TRBJ2-1	CASSRLAGDRDNEQFF
TRBV10-2	TRBD1	-	TRBJ2-1	CASSGAETGVIGGSYNEQFF
TRBV10-3	-	few	TRBJ2-2	CAIRGPQTGELFF
TRBV6-2/TRBV6-3	-	once	TRBJ2-4	CASSYSREDRHALAKNIQYF
TRBV20-1	TRBD2	few	TRBJ2-3	CSARDTSGGTDTQYF
TRBV10-3	-	many	TRBJ1-1	CAIGGMNTEAFF
TRBV28	-	-	TRBJ1-1	CASSSSRAEAFF
TRBV19	TRBD1	-	TRBJ2-6	CASSLPPYRDRAGANVLTF
TRBV5-1	-	-	TRBJ1-1	CASSLLGTEAIF
TRBV12-3/TRBV12-4	-	many	TRBJ2-2	CASSLGGLGTGELFF
TRBV11-2	TRBD2	few	TRBJ2-1	CASSLGPGLAGVPSSYNEQFF
TRBV12-3/TRBV12-4	TRBD2	many	TRBJ2-1	CASSPSTGGSYNEQFF
TRBV21-1	-	-	TRBJ2-7	CASSKAQETETSYEQYF
TRBV11-2	-	-	TRBJ2-5	CASSSDPTASSRETQYF
TRBV5-1	-	-	TRBJ2-2	CASSLAGASNTGELFF
TRBV12-3/TRBV12-4	-	-	TRBJ1-1	CASSLWVRGEDTEAFF
TRBV7-8	-	-	TRBJ1-6	CASSLGGGGPTYNSPLHF
TRBV4-3	-	many	TRBJ2-2	CASSQDGLAGTGELFF
TRBV15	-	few	TRBJ2-7	CATSRTGGSREQYF
TRBV20-1	-	-	TRBJ2-3	CSAVGALSSTDTQYF
TRBV4-1	TRBD2	-	TRBJ2-5	CASSQGFSGISQETQYF